This TCR beta chain was sequenced during a study of CD8+ T cells in alopecia areata. Study at large: Treated patients were dosed with oral tofacitinib, taking 5 to 10 mg twice daily.

The CDR3 is made up of 14 amino acids. Germline V CDR1 and CDR2: SQVTM, ANQGSEA. Trimming took off 0 bases at V and 0 bases at J, with 9 bases between the two ends. In this sample, this clone turned up a few times. What it binds is not known. Starting from PBMCs, sorting isolated CD4+ and CD8+ T cells. RNA, once extracted, was reverse transcribed into cDNA for use as the sequencing template. Using immunoSEQ multiplex PCR, the repertoire was profiled, and TCRdb retains in-frame clones only, with some absent. This sample has about 97,000 clones, with less than 50% found just once. General study results and limits: Possibly because of HLA-related factors, TCR sharing was less clear across patients than in mice.

Specimen: CD4+ T cells sorted from blood. This TCR was recovered from a human donor with alopecia areata. The chain couples TRBV29-1 to TRBJ2-7, with D possibly matching TRBD2 (5 bases). The CDR3 DNA reads as TGCAGCGTTGAAGATAGCGCATTCTCCTACGAGCAGTACTTC. As protein: CSVEDSAFSYEQYF.